Presented here are 29 T cell receptor beta chains from one specimen sequenced in a study of blood T cell repertoires in COVID-19. TCRdb keeps only in-frame clones here, not all; method: immunoSEQ multiplex PCR. The sample shows around 150,000 clones, more than 75% of them seen only once. Sequencing used peripheral blood. The receptors shown here come from a man aged 55 to 70 with active or convalescent COVID-19.

The chain employs TRBV4-2 and TRBJ2-1; 11 positions match TRBD2. Germline V gene lookup returns CDR1 LGHNA and CDR2 YNFKEQ. This CDR3 spans 15 amino acids. J gave up 10 bases and V 0 bases, and 5 bases lay outside the gene matches. This CDR3 is CASSQDLAGGREQFF. CDR3 nucleotide sequence: TGTGCCAGCAGCCAAGACCTAGCGGGAGGTCGGGAGCAGTTCTTC.

The V gene is TRBV15, the J gene TRBJ2-7, with TRBD1 identical over 7 bases. With V trimmed by 5 bases and J by 3 bases, 13 bases remained unmatched. CDR1 LNHNV and CDR2 YYDKDF come from the germline V gene (reference sequence). The CDR3 loop spans 16 amino acids. For the CDR3, the DNA is TGTGCCACCAGCGAAGGGGGACAGCGAGGGGACTACGAGCAGTACTTC. Its translation is CATSEGGQRGDYEQYF.

The chain has TRBV10-3 and TRBJ2-1; D possibly corresponds to TRBD2 (5 bases). Germline assignment: CDR1 ENHRY and CDR2 SYGVKD. This CDR3 region has 14 residues. Trimming removed 0 bases at V and 9 bases at J, with 12 bases between. CDR3 DNA sequence: TGTGCCATCAGTGAGTCTACGGGGTTGGGTGAGCAGTTCTTC. This sequence encodes CAISESTGLGEQFF.

The V and J genes are TRBV5-4 and TRBJ1-1, with TRBD1 matching over 8 bases. V was pared by 4 bases and J by 2 bases, with 13 bases of the junction left unmatched. The V gene's germline CDR1 is SGHNT and CDR2 YYREEE (reference sequence). The CDR3 extends over 17 amino acids. The CDR3 loop reads CASSGQGGFPSNTEAFF. The DNA for the CDR3 is TGTGCCAGCAGCGGACAGGGAGGTTTTCCATCAAACACTGAAGCTTTCTTT.

The CDR3: CASSLDFRDTGELFF. The CDR3 DNA is TGTGCCAGCAGCTTGGATTTCAGGGACACCGGGGAGCTGTTTTTT. The rearrangement joins TRBV5-4 to TRBJ2-2; maybe TRBD1 (5 bases). The CDR3 sequence is 15 residues long. The V end was cut by 0 bases, the J end by 3 bases, with 9 bases between. The germline gives CDR1 SGHNT, CDR2 YYREEE (reference sequence).

The chain recombines TRBV2 with TRBJ1-1, with D unresolved. This CDR3 region has 13 residues. Trimming shortened V by 4 bases and J by 1 base, and 7 bases separated the two germline ends. Germline V CDR1 and CDR2: SNHLY, FYNNEI. The CDR3 DNA reads TGTGCCAGCAGTGTCGGCGGGAACACTGAAGCTTTCTTT. Translation gives CASSVGGNTEAFF.

The chain joins TRBV19 to TRBJ1-3; TRBD1 matches 8 bases. Germline loops: CDR1 LNHDA, CDR2 SQIVND (reference sequence). This CDR3 has 15 residues. Unmatched junction bases numbered 5, after V lost 5 bases and J lost 2 bases. This CDR3 reads CASSPDRGAGNTIYF. The CDR3 bases are TGTGCCAGTAGTCCCGACAGGGGAGCTGGAAACACCATATATTTT.

The J gene is TRBJ2-1, the V gene TRBV4-2, with D possibly matching TRBD2 (6 bases). The CDR3 loop spans 15 amino acids. Trimming cost V 0 bases and J 5 bases, with 11 bases left between them. CDR1 and CDR2 (germline): LGHNA, YNFKEQ. CDR3 region: CASSQDPGDHNEQFF. In DNA, the CDR3 is TGTGCCAGCAGCCAAGATCCGGGGGACCACAATGAGCAGTTCTTC.

This chain connects TRBV19 to TRBJ2-3, with D possibly TRBD2 on 6 matching bases. Between the trimmed V and J ends, which lost 4 bases and 0 bases, there was a span of 17 bases. Germline V gene data show CDR1 as LNHDA and CDR2 as SQIVND (reference sequence). The CDR3 is made up of 17 amino acids. CDR3 DNA sequence: TGTGCCAGTAGTACCACCCCGGGGGTGGGGAGCACAGATACGCAGTATTTT. This encodes CASSTTPGVGSTDTQYF.

V is TRBV6-5 and J is TRBJ1-5; D gene unclear. The CDR3 has 14 amino acids. CDR1 and CDR2 (germline): MNHEY, SVGAGI. V was clipped by 6 bases and J by 3 bases, with 12 bases between them. In DNA, the CDR3 is TGTGCCAGCAGGCAGAACGCCTTCAATCAGCCCCAGCATTTT. Its protein is CASRQNAFNQPQHF.

The chain couples TRBV5-4 to TRBJ1-2; a possible D gene is TRBD1 (5 bases). V lost 0 bases and J lost 0, with 9 bases in between. This CDR3 is built from 15 residues. Germline lookup yields CDR1 SGHNT and CDR2 YYREEE (reference sequence). The CDR3 is CASSLVLTANYGYTF. The CDR3 coding sequence is TGTGCCAGCAGCTTGGTTTTGACAGCTAACTATGGCTACACCTTC.

This chain connects TRBV11-2 to TRBJ1-3; possibly TRBD1 for D (6 bases). The CDR3 consists of 18 residues. Trimming removed 1 base from V and 2 bases from J, with 18 bases in between. Germline CDR1 SGHAT, CDR2 FQNNGV. The CDR3 nucleotides read TGTGCCAGCAGCTTAGTACTTATTCGGGGGGCCACTGGAAACACCATATATTTT. Protein: CASSLVLIRGATGNTIYF. The full variable domain, its missing parts supplied by reference TRBV11-2 and TRBJ1-3, is EAGVAQSPRYKIIEKRQSVAFWCNPISGHATLYWYQQILGQGPKLLIQFQNNGVVDDSQLPKDRFSAERLKGVDSTLKIQPAKLEDSAVYLCASSLVLIRGATGNTIYFGEGSWLTVV.

V gene TRBV27 combines with J gene TRBJ2-7, with D tentatively TRBD2 (5 bases). The CDR3 is 15 amino acids. V lost 2 bases and J 1 base, leaving 12 bases between the germline ends. Germline V lookup: CDR1 MNHEY, CDR2 SMNVEV (reference sequence). DNA for the CDR3: TGTGCCAGCAGTTTAAGGATCGGGGAGTCCTACGAGCAGTACTTC. Its translation: CASSLRIGESYEQYF.

The V call is TRBV12-3 or TRBV12-4, the J call TRBJ1-6; D uncertain. This CDR3 comprises 13 residues. V was trimmed by 10 bases and J by 1 base, leaving 8 bases between them. The CDR3 region has the DNA TGTGCCACGGCGGCGTCCTATAATTCACCCCTCCACTTT. Residues: CATAASYNSPLHF.

The chain links TRBV6-4 to TRBJ2-1, with TRBD1 matching over 8 bases. With V trimmed by 4 bases and J by 9 bases, 8 bases remained unmatched. Looked up from germline, CDR1 is MRHNA and CDR2 is SNTAGT. The CDR3 is 14 residues long. In nucleotides, the CDR3 is TGTGCCAGCAGTGTGACAGGGGAGCGCACTGAGCAGTTCTTC. Translating gives CASSVTGERTEQFF.

Notes on this clone: At the DNA level, this CDR3 is encoded by other sequences in the same sample as well. The V call is TRBV7-9, the J call TRBJ2-7, with a weak D call TRBD1 (6 bases). Germline CDR1 is SEHNR and CDR2 is FQNEAQ (reference sequence). The CDR3 is 12 amino acids. V was pared by 2 bases and J by 4 bases, with 6 bases between. The CDR3 is CASSLQGYEQYF. The CDR3 coding sequence is TGTGCCAGCAGCTTACAGGGGTACGAGCAGTACTTC.

The chain recombines TRBV7-9 with TRBJ2-1, with TRBD2 as a possible D gene (6 bases). The germline CDR1 and CDR2 sequences are SEHNR and FQNEAQ (reference sequence). V lost 2 bases to trimming and J lost 4 bases, with 12 bases between them. This CDR3 comprises 15 residues. CDR3 loop: CASSLSGLMYNEQFF. CDR3 in DNA: TGTGCCAGCAGCTTAAGCGGGCTAATGTACAATGAGCAGTTCTTC.

This rearrangement joins TRBV6-4 to TRBJ2-3; 8 nucleotides match TRBD1. Trimming cost V 6 bases and J 5 bases; bases outside gene matches: 7. The CDR3 has 14 amino acids. Per the germline V gene, CDR1 is MRHNA and CDR2 is SNTAGT. In DNA form, the CDR3 reads TGTGCCAGCAGCCGGGACAGGCCTGGAGATACGCAGTATTTT. This gives the protein CASSRDRPGDTQYF.

The chain employs TRBV6-5 and TRBJ1-5; D remains unclear. Trimming stripped 4 bases from V and 0 bases from J, with 7 bases between. This CDR3 is 14 amino acids long. Germline V lookup: CDR1 MNHEY, CDR2 SVGAGI. CDR3 bases: TGTGCCAGCAGTTCCGCGTATAGCAATCAGCCCCAGCATTTT. This codes for CASSSAYSNQPQHF.

The chain carries TRBV10-1 and TRBJ1-1; TRBD1 might be the D (6 bases). Deletions cut 7 bases from V and 1 base from J, with 13 bases between. The germline gives CDR1 WNHNN, CDR2 SYGVQD (reference sequence). This CDR3 is built from 14 residues. CDR3 in amino acids: CASTPGHPNTEAFF. The DNA of the CDR3 is TGCGCCAGCACCCCGGGACACCCGAACACTGAAGCTTTCTTT.

The chain employs TRBV6-2 or TRBV6-3 and TRBJ1-2, with TRBD1 matching over 10 bases. CDR1 and CDR2 from the germline V gene are MNHEY and SVGEGT. Germline trimming cut 6 bases from V and 3 bases from J; bases unmatched to any gene: 10. This CDR3 spans 16 amino acids. The DNA of the CDR3 is TGTGCCAGCAGCAACCCCACGGACAGGGGGTACTATGGCTACACCTTC. It specifies CASSNPTDRGYYGYTF.

The gene calls are TRBV9 and TRBJ2-1, with TRBD2 identical over 8 bases. The CDR3 consists of 15 residues. J gave up 6 bases and V 4 bases, and 9 bases lay outside the gene matches. CDR1 and CDR2 (germline): SGDLS, YYNGEE. The CDR3 nucleotides read TGTGCCAGCAGCTCAGGACTAGCTGGAGGCAATGAGCAGTTCTTC. Amino acids: CASSSGLAGGNEQFF.

The CDR3 region has the DNA TGCGCCAGCAGCGGCGGGGGATCCCTCTATGGCTACACCTTC. Its translation: CASSGGGSLYGYTF. The genes are TRBV5-1 and TRBJ1-2; TRBD1 might be the D (5 bases). The CDR3 totals 14 residues. CDR1 and CDR2 from the germline V gene are SGHRS and YFSETQ. V dropped 4 bases and J dropped 4 bases, with 14 bases sitting between them.

V is TRBV5-1 and J is TRBJ2-5; a possible D gene is TRBD2 (6 bases). The V gene's germline CDR1 is SGHRS and CDR2 YFSETQ. CDR3 length: 15 residues. Trimming took 1 base from V and 5 from J, leaving 15 bases between them. CDR3 bases: TGCGCCAGCAGCTTGTCCTCGGGGGTTGGGGAGACCCAGTACTTC. It specifies CASSLSSGVGETQYF.

The genes are TRBV7-2 and TRBJ2-1; 8 bases line up with TRBD1. V lost 3 bases, J lost 3 bases, and 4 bases stayed unmatched. CDR1 is SGHTA and CDR2 is FQGNSA in the germline V gene. This CDR3 is built from 15 residues. This chain's CDR3 is CASSLGQASYNEQFF. In DNA, the CDR3 is TGTGCCAGCAGCTTGGGACAGGCAAGCTACAATGAGCAGTTCTTC.

This clone is a singleton in its sample. The V gene is TRBV7-2, the J gene TRBJ2-3; the D gene is possibly TRBD2 (5 bases). The CDR3 extends over 15 amino acids. The V end was cut by 0 bases, the J end by 6 bases, with 13 bases between. Germline-derived CDR1 and CDR2 are SGHTA and FQGNSA. DNA of the CDR3: TGTGCCAGCAGCTTAGCGGGGAATCCGGGGGATACGCAGTATTTT. As protein: CASSLAGNPGDTQYF.

The chain couples TRBV5-1 to TRBJ2-7; TRBD2 might be the D (6 bases). The CDR3 extends over 15 amino acids. The germline V gene has CDR1 SGHRS and CDR2 YFSETQ. V was pared by 3 bases and J by 3 bases, with 16 bases between. The CDR3, as DNA: TGCGCCAGCAGCTCGGAGGAAGGGAGGAGCTACGAGCAGTACTTC. This gives the protein CASSSEEGRSYEQYF.

This clone was seen a handful of times. The rearrangement uses TRBV6-6 and TRBJ1-6; D might be TRBD1 (6 bases). This CDR3 has 16 amino acids. Germline V gene data show CDR1 as MNHNY and CDR2 as SVGAGI (reference sequence). Trimming shortened V by 6 bases and J by 0 bases, and 12 bases separated the two germline ends. The CDR3 protein is CASSRTGNSYNSPLHF. The CDR3 nucleotides are TGTGCCAGCAGCCGAACAGGGAACTCCTATAATTCACCCCTCCACTTT.

The rearrangement joins TRBV6-1 to TRBJ2-7; no firm D call. The ends were cut back, 2 bases at V and 6 bases at J, with 11 bases in the middle. CDR3 size: 13 residues. The germline gives CDR1 MNHNS, CDR2 SASEGT. The CDR3 region has the DNA TGTGCCAGCAGTGAATATGAGGTAGGCGAGCAGTACTTC. It translates to CASSEYEVGEQYF.